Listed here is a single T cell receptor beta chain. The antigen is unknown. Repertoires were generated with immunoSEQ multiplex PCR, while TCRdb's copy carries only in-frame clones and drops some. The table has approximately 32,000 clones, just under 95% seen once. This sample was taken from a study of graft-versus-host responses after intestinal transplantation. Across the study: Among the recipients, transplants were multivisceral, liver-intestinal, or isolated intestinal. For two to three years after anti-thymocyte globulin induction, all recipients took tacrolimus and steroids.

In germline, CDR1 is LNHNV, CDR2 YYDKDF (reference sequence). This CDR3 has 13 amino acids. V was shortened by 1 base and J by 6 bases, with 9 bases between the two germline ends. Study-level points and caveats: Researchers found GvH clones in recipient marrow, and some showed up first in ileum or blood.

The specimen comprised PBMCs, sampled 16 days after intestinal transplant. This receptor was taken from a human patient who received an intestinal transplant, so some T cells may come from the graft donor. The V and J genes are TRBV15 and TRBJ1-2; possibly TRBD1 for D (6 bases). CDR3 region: CATSRAGGDGYTF. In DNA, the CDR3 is TGTGCCACCAGCAGAGCGGGGGGCGATGGCTACACCTTC.